The clone carrying this T cell receptor (beta chain) was counted only a few times. CDR3 size: 14 residues. With 1 base removed from V and 5 bases from J, the gap between germline ends came to 9 bases. Germline assignment: CDR1 SNHLY and CDR2 FYNNEI. This specimen belongs to a study of T cell clones after liver transplantation. Unstimulated PBMCs were sorted into CD3+CD4+ and CD3+CD8+ populations. Some clones are missing from TCRdb's copy, which holds only in-frame ones; the method was immunoSEQ multiplex PCR. Found here are about 33,000 clones, about 94% of them singletons; the top ten hold 26%. Sequenced here: CD8+ T cells from blood, sampled 12 months after liver transplant. This clonotype originated in a human patient who received a liver transplant. Some of the T cells might come from the graft donor. This sequence joins TRBV2 and TRBJ1-5, with D perhaps matching TRBD1 (5 bases). CDR3 bases: TGTGCCAGCAGTGAAGACACAGGTTATCAGCCCCAGCATTTT. It is translated as CASSEDTGYQPQHF.